This T cell receptor beta chain was retrieved from a study of CD8 T cells in Susac syndrome. Study overall: When their blood was taken, patients with Susac syndrome were therapy-naive, taking corticosteroids, or taking intravenous immunoglobulin alone.

With random hexamers, about 0.5 to 1 ug RNA was reverse transcribed. The immunoSEQ assay covered 54 Vbeta and 13 Jbeta segments for CDR3. TCRdb reanalysed the immunoSEQ multiplex PCR reads using MiXCR and keeps one entry per CDR3 protein. This table holds around 170,000 distinct CDR3 sequences, just under 95% found once. CDR3 length equals 10 residues. Trimming took 7 bases from V and 6 from J, leaving 8 bases between them. Germline CDR1 reads SQVTM; CDR2 reads ANQGSEA. Sequencing of TCR beta, carried out with a high-throughput approach, was applied to CD8+ and CD4+ T cells from the blood. TEMRA cells were FACS-enriched, with CD8+ and CD4+ T cells isolated negatively.

The source of this sequence is a human donor with Susac syndrome. Material: CD8+ T cells from PBMCs. The V call is TRBV29-1, the J call TRBJ2-3; D gene unclear. CDR3 bases: TGCAGCGCCGCAACGGATACGCAGTATTTT. Amino acid sequence: CSAATDTQYF.